This T cell receptor (beta chain) appears in the sequencing data of a study of T cell changes during pregnancy in multiple sclerosis. The CDR3 has 13 residues. Trimming cost V 6 bases and J 5 bases; bases outside gene matches: 6. The germline CDR1 and CDR2 sequences are LNHNV and YYDKDF (reference sequence). This clone appeared once. Assay: immunoSEQ multiplex PCR; the TCRdb copy retains only in-frame clones and omits some. The table has tens of thousands of clones, roughly 90% seen once; the top ten hold 5.5% to 7%. The source was CD8+ T cells from peripheral blood mononuclear cells, collected in the second trimester of pregnancy. This sequence was found in a female donor with multiple sclerosis, enrolled in a pregnancy study. V is TRBV15 and J is TRBJ2-7; 8 bases align to TRBD2. CDR3 sequence reads: CATSQRESNEQYF. The CDR3 region has the DNA TGTGCCACCAGTCAGCGGGAGAGTAACGAGCAGTACTTC.